These 18 T cell receptor beta chains share one sample of origin, sequenced in a study of cytomegalovirus exposure and HLA in healthy donors. In the PCR, 60 Vbeta and 13 Jbeta primers were used. TCRdb's copy holds only in-frame clones and misses some; the assay was immunoSEQ multiplex PCR. Of about 110,000 clones detected, 73% appear once; the ten largest clones hold about 8%. The specimen was PBMCs. The receptors were sampled from a man aged 25-40 years in good health and CMV-seronegative.

The V gene is TRBV10-3, the J gene TRBJ2-1, with 9 positions matching TRBD2. Germline assignment: CDR1 ENHRY and CDR2 SYGVKD. The CDR3 covers 16 residues. With V trimmed by 2 bases and J by 9 bases, 11 bases remained unmatched. CDR3 amino acids: CAISETSGLANPEQFF. Written as DNA, the CDR3 is TGTGCCATCAGTGAGACCTCGGGACTAGCCAACCCTGAGCAGTTCTTC.

The rearrangement uses TRBV7-2 and TRBJ2-3; 11 bases are shared with TRBD2. V dropped 1 base and J dropped 5; count of bases not matched to a gene: 5. Germline CDR1 and CDR2: SGHTA and FQGNSA. There are 16 residues in the CDR3. The CDR3 coding sequence is TGTGCCAGCAGCTTAGGACTTAGCGGGGGGGAAGATACGCAGTATTTT. Translating gives CASSLGLSGGEDTQYF.

The chain couples TRBV28 to TRBJ1-3; a weak D match, TRBD1 (6 bases). V was clipped by 6 bases and J by 9 bases, with 18 bases between them. Germline-derived CDR1 and CDR2 are MDHEN and SYDVKM. This CDR3 is built from 14 residues. DNA for the CDR3: TGTGCCAGCAGCCCAAGGACAGCTGAAAGCACCATATATTTT. This sequence encodes CASSPRTAESTIYF.

The J gene is TRBJ2-2, the V gene TRBV2; D possibly corresponds to TRBD1 (5 bases). CDR1 is SNHLY and CDR2 is FYNNEI in the germline V gene. The CDR3 is 14 residues long. V was cut by 7 bases and J by 4 bases, with 13 bases left in between. CDR3 in amino acids: CASKDILSTGELFF. The CDR3 bases are TGTGCCAGCAAGGACATACTGTCCACCGGGGAGCTGTTTTTT.

The chain recombines TRBV27 with TRBJ2-3; 8 bases align to TRBD2. CDR1 is MNHEY, CDR2 SMNVEV, per germline (reference sequence). The CDR3 has 15 residues. Unmatched junction bases numbered 1, after V lost 1 base and J lost 1 base. For the CDR3, the DNA is TGTGCCAGCAGTTTATTCGGGGGGGGCACAGATACGCAGTATTTT. Translation gives CASSLFGGGTDTQYF.

The chain combines TRBV18 with TRBJ1-1; D might be TRBD1 (5 bases). Trimming took 1 base from V and 0 from J, leaving 9 bases between them. The CDR3 runs 15 residues. Germline CDR1 is KGHSH and CDR2 is LQKENI. Here the CDR3 DNA reads TGTGCCAGCTCACCACGGGGGGGAATGAACACTGAAGCTTTCTTT. It codes for CASSPRGGMNTEAFF. The variable domain in full, completed from reference TRBV18 and TRBJ1-1, reads NAGVMQNPRHLVRRRGQEARLRCSPMKGHSHVYWYRQLPEEGLKFMVYLQKENIIDESGMPKERFSAEFPKEGPSILRIQQVVRGDSAAYFCASSPRGGMNTEAFFGQGTRLTVV.

The chain is built from TRBV7-9 and TRBJ2-1, with 8 nucleotides matching TRBD2. CDR3 size: 15 residues. CDR1 and CDR2 from the germline V gene are SEHNR and FQNEAQ (reference sequence). The V and J ends lost 4 bases and 7 bases, in that order; junction bases with no gene match: 9. The DNA for the CDR3 is TGTGCCAGCAGCTCCGCCGGGGGGGATCTAAATGAGCAGTTCTTC. It translates to CASSSAGGDLNEQFF.

This clone has just a few counts. The genes are TRBV29-1 and TRBJ2-3, with D tentatively TRBD1 (6 bases). CDR1 is SQVTM, CDR2 ANQGSEA, per germline. The ends were cut back, 7 bases at V and 4 bases at J, with 18 bases in the middle. This CDR3 spans 14 amino acids. The CDR3 DNA is TGCAGCGCCGGGGACACTCCAACTTCAGATACGCAGTATTTT. Amino acid sequence: CSAGDTPTSDTQYF.

This clone was detected once. This rearrangement joins TRBV4-1 to TRBJ1-6; maybe TRBD1 (5 bases). V gave up 0 bases and J gave up 7 bases, with 25 bases separating them. Per germline, CDR1 MGHRA and CDR2 YSYEKL. The CDR3 spans 20 residues. CDR3 sequence (DNA): TGCGCCAGCAGCCAAGATGTCCACGTCCCGGGGGAGGCCGGGAATTCACCCCTCCACTTT. Translated, it gives CASSQDVHVPGEAGNSPLHF.

The rearrangement links TRBV7-3 to TRBJ2-5; TRBD2 agrees at 11 bases. This CDR3 spans 16 amino acids. The V and J ends lost 2 bases and 1 base, in that order; junction bases with no gene match: 3. CDR1 SGHTA and CDR2 FQGTGA come from the germline V gene. The CDR3 reads CASSLGTSGGQETQYF. The CDR3, as DNA: TGTGCCAGCAGCTTAGGAACTAGCGGGGGCCAAGAGACCCAGTACTTC.

The genes are TRBV14 and TRBJ2-3; tentative D call: TRBD1 (6 bases). With 3 bases removed from V and 0 bases from J, the gap between germline ends came to 10 bases. The CDR3 runs to 15 residues. Germline CDR1 reads SGHDN; CDR2 reads FVKESK. This CDR3 is CASSHGTPSTDTQYF. The CDR3 region has the DNA TGTGCCAGCAGCCATGGGACACCTAGCACAGATACGCAGTATTTT.

The chain links TRBV5-4 to TRBJ1-1; D remains unclear. V was clipped by 3 bases and J by 3 bases, with 12 bases between them. Looked up from germline, CDR1 is SGHNT and CDR2 is YYREEE (reference sequence). This CDR3 is built from 14 residues. Here the CDR3 reads CASSSEQTHTEAFF. CDR3 in DNA: TGTGCCAGCAGCTCCGAACAGACACACACTGAAGCTTTCTTT.

The rearrangement uses TRBV5-5 and TRBJ2-2; 13 bases line up with TRBD2. CDR1 SGHKS and CDR2 YYEKEE come from the germline V gene (reference sequence). The CDR3 is made up of 16 amino acids. With V trimmed by 4 bases and J by 3 bases, 3 bases remained unmatched. The CDR3 sequence is CASSQTSGGYTGELFF. In DNA form, the CDR3 reads TGTGCCAGCAGCCAGACTAGCGGGGGGTACACCGGGGAGCTGTTTTTT.

This sequence joins TRBV18 and TRBJ2-1, with 7 bases matching TRBD2. The CDR3 runs to 14 residues. The J segment lost 6 bases and the V segment lost 5 bases, leaving 7 bases of the junction unmatched. The germline V gene encodes CDR1 KGHSH and CDR2 LQKENI. The CDR3 nucleotides read TGTGCCAGCTCATCAGAGCGGGGTATCAATGAGCAGTTCTTC. It is translated as CASSSERGINEQFF.

The genes are TRBV18 and TRBJ2-2, with TRBD1 matching over 8 bases. Per germline, CDR1 KGHSH and CDR2 LQKENI. This CDR3 comprises 16 residues. V lost 5 bases and J lost 3; bases outside the gene matches: 8. The CDR3 coding sequence is TGTGCCAGCTCAACCTCAGGGGGCGCGGACACCGGGGAGCTGTTTTTT. Its translation: CASSTSGGADTGELFF.

This clone was observed a few times. This chain links TRBV6-1 with TRBJ1-1, with 11 nucleotides matching TRBD1. The CDR3 is made up of 14 amino acids. J gave up 6 bases and V 8 bases, and 8 bases lay outside the gene matches. The germline CDR1 and CDR2 sequences are MNHNS and SASEGT. CDR3 bases: TGTGCCAGCGGGCGAGGACAGGGGGCCGCTGAAGCTTTCTTT. The encoded protein is CASGRGQGAAEAFF.

This clone has more than one count but fewer than ten. This chain links TRBV29-1 with TRBJ1-2; 7 bases align to TRBD1. Trimming cost V 6 bases and J 6 bases; bases outside gene matches: 10. CDR3 length: 13 amino acids. CDR1 SQVTM and CDR2 ANQGSEA come from the germline V gene. In DNA, the CDR3 is TGCAGCGTAGCCAGGGGGAGCGTGGATGGCTACACCTTC. Residues: CSVARGSVDGYTF.

V gene TRBV6-5 combines with J gene TRBJ2-5, with 9 nucleotides matching TRBD2. CDR1 and CDR2 (germline): MNHEY, SVGAGI. The V gene end was trimmed by 5 bases and the J gene end by 4 bases; junction bases not matched to a gene: 5. This CDR3 region has 14 residues. CDR3 DNA sequence: TGTGCCAGCAGTCCCGGACTAGCGACAGAGACCCAGTACTTC. Translating gives CASSPGLATETQYF.